A single T cell receptor (beta chain) is shown here with its context. Using immunoSEQ multiplex PCR, the repertoire was profiled, and TCRdb retains in-frame clones only, with some absent. Of about 63,000 clones listed, 80% to 90% were seen once; the top ten hold about an eighth. This sample is drawn from a study of control samples from healthy donors and cancer patients. The specimen was PBMCs. The TCR was taken from an older woman with lung cancer.

The CDR3 bases are TGTGCCAGCAGCTCGACAGATAACACTGAAGCTTTCTTT. Translation gives CASSSTDNTEAFF. The rearrangement links TRBV7-9 to TRBJ1-1; D is perhaps TRBD1 (5 bases). The CDR3 runs 13 residues. Trimming removed 4 bases from V and 2 bases from J, with 8 bases in between. Germline V CDR1 and CDR2: SEHNR, FQNEAQ (reference sequence).